Listed below are T cell receptor beta chains from one sample, sequenced in a study of identical twins. TCRdb fed the 5' RACE reads into MiXCR, producing one record per CDR3 protein. The sample carries about 690,000 distinct CDR3 sequences, 5.5% to 6.5% recorded once. Material: naive T cells sorted from blood. The receptors stem from a man between 18 and 29 years old in good health. CDR3s include the opening cysteine and the closing phenylalanine or tryptophan. D genes are given only for firm matches. Clone size is given for some rows only: seen once, a few or many times, or a class if the clone is expanded.

many TRBJ2-1 TRBV9 TRBD2 TGTGCCAGCAGCCCCCACGGGGGGATGTCCTACAATGAGCAGTTCTTC CASSPHGGMSYNEQFF
few TRBJ1-1 TRBV2 NA TGTGCCAGCAGCGTCGTGAACACTGAAGCTTTCTTT CASSVVNTEAFF
NA TRBJ2-2 TRBV29-1 NA TGCAGCGTTGAACTTGCCCTGGGGGAGCTGTTTTTT CSVELALGELFF
many TRBJ1-1 TRBV12-3/TRBV12-4 TRBD1 TGTGCCAGCAGTGTTACAGGGGTTAGGACTGAAGCTTTCTTT CASSVTGVRTEAFF
many TRBJ2-3 TRBV27 NA TGTGCCAGTTATCGGACGTGGGGGGCAGATACGCAGTATTTT CASYRTWGADTQYF
many TRBJ2-1 TRBV29-1 NA TGCAGCGATAGTTCTCGGGCCGGGAGCAATGAGCAGTTCTTC CSDSSRAGSNEQFF
few TRBJ2-3 TRBV7-9 TRBD2 TGTGCCAGCAGAGCCGCCGGGACTATAAGGGCAGATACGCAGTATTTT CASRAAGTIRADTQYF
many TRBJ2-7 TRBV20-1 NA TGCAGTGCTAGAGACCTGGGACCACCACCGGGCTACGAGCAGTACTTC CSARDLGPPPGYEQYF
many TRBJ2-1 TRBV5-1 TRBD2 TGCGCCAGCAGCTTGCTGACTAGCAGGCACAATGAGCAGTTCTTC CASSLLTSRHNEQFF
NA TRBJ1-2 TRBV28 NA TGTGCCAGCGAGACAGCTAACTATGGCTACACCTTC CASETANYGYTF
few TRBJ1-2 TRBV5-5 TRBD1 TGTGCCAGCAGCTCGTGGCCGGGACAGGGGACTAACTATGGCTACACCTTC CASSSWPGQGTNYGYTF
many TRBJ2-7 TRBV10-3 NA TGTGCCATCAGTGGCGAGGGAGTTCCCTACGAGCAGTACTTC CAISGEGVPYEQYF
few TRBJ2-1 TRBV6-5 NA TGTGCCAGCATAGACCCTCACAATGAGCAGTTCTTC CASIDPHNEQFF
NA TRBJ2-5 TRBV20-1 NA TGCAGTGCTAGAGCTCATGGGAAAGGAGAGACCCAGTACTTC CSARAHGKGETQYF
NA TRBJ1-2 TRBV11-2 NA TGTGCCAGCAGCGCCCGCCCCCCCCTACAGTATGGCTACACCTTC CASSARPPLQYGYTF
many TRBJ1-1 TRBV4-2 TRBD1 TGTGCCAGCAGTCGAAGCAAGGACAGGGGTGAAGCTTTCTTT CASSRSKDRGEAFF
NA TRBJ2-2 TRBV5-1 NA TGCGCCAGCAGCTTGGAGGTTAGCGAGACCTCGAACACCGGGGAGCTGTTTTTT CASSLEVSETSNTGELFF
few TRBJ2-2 TRBV29-1 NA TGCAGCGTGAGACCCCAAACCAACACCGGGGAGCTGTTTTTT CSVRPQTNTGELFF
many TRBJ1-2 TRBV27 TRBD1 TGTGCCAGTCCGACAGGGAGAGAATTTTTACGGGGCTACACCTTC CASPTGREFLRGYTF
many TRBJ1-2 TRBV10-3 TRBD1 TGTGCCATCACTGGACAGGCTGGCTATGGCTACACCTTC CAITGQAGYGYTF
many TRBJ2-7 TRBV28 TRBD1 TGTGCCAGCAGTTTTCAGACAGGGTCGTACGAGCAGTACTTC CASSFQTGSYEQYF
many TRBJ2-5 TRBV12-3/TRBV12-4 TRBD1 TGTGCCAGCAGTCCCGGGACAGGGGGTATGTCGAGGGGATCGATCGAGACCCAGTACTTC CASSPGTGGMSRGSIETQYF
NA TRBJ2-5 TRBV5-6 NA TGTGCCAGCAGCTTGTCGGGGGTGGAGGAGACCCAGTACTTC CASSLSGVEETQYF
NA TRBJ2-3 TRBV11-2 NA TGTGCCAGCAGCTTTTCCGGGACCCAGGCTAGCACAGATACGCAGTATTTT CASSFSGTQASTDTQYF
many TRBJ2-1 TRBV2 TRBD1 TGTGCCAGCACTGGCCAGGGGGTATCTTCAAGCTACAATGAGCAGTTCTTC CASTGQGVSSSYNEQFF
NA TRBJ2-1 TRBV6-5 TRBD1 TGTGCCAGCAGTTACGGACAGGGTGAGCAGTTCTTC CASSYGQGEQFF
many TRBJ1-4 TRBV20-1 NA TGCAGTGCCTCCGGTCGCGATAATGAAAAACTGTTTTTT CSASGRDNEKLFF
many TRBJ2-3 TRBV28 TRBD2 TGTGCCAGCAGTGGACAATCCGGGACTAGCGGGAGGGGGAGCACAGATACGCAGTATTTT CASSGQSGTSGRGSTDTQYF
many TRBJ2-2 TRBV4-3 NA TGCGCCAGCAGCCAAGAGAACGGCTATTCGAACACCGGGGAGCTGTTTTTT CASSQENGYSNTGELFF
many TRBJ2-1 TRBV9 NA TGTGCCAGCAGCGTAGCGGTAGGGAGGAATGAGCAGTTCTTC CASSVAVGRNEQFF
NA TRBJ2-2 TRBV6-6 NA TGTGCCAGCAGTTACTCCTGGGAGCTGTTTTTT CASSYSWELFF
many TRBJ1-4 TRBV29-1 NA TGCAGCGTTGAAGTCGGCGGGGTTGATGAAAAACTGTTTTTT CSVEVGGVDEKLFF
NA TRBJ2-1 TRBV12-3/TRBV12-4 NA TGTGCCAGCAGTTCGGGACCGTACGACAATGAGCAGTTCTTC CASSSGPYDNEQFF
many TRBJ2-3 TRBV6-5 NA TGTGCCAGCAGCACCAACGGGGATACGCAGTATTTT CASSTNGDTQYF
many TRBJ2-1 TRBV10-3 TRBD2 TGTGCCATCAGTTCAGCGGGAGGACTGAACAATGAGCAGTTCTTC CAISSAGGLNNEQFF
NA TRBJ2-2 TRBV10-3 TRBD1 TGTGCCATCAGCGAGGTCCCCGGACAGGGTTACACCGGGGAGCTGTTTTTT CAISEVPGQGYTGELFF
many TRBJ2-3 TRBV6-1 TRBD1 TGTGCCAGCAGTGACTTGACAGGGGACGGCACAGATACGCAGTATTTT CASSDLTGDGTDTQYF
NA TRBJ1-2 TRBV25-1 NA TGTGCCAGCAGTGAAACCGGCAGGGCTTATGGCTACACCTTC CASSETGRAYGYTF
many TRBJ2-3 TRBV9 TRBD2 TGTGCCAGCAGCGTAGCCGTGGCGGGAGTTTCCGATACGCAGTATTTT CASSVAVAGVSDTQYF
many TRBJ1-1 TRBV15 NA TGTGCCACCAGCAGAGATCGTGCAGGGGACACTGAAGCTTTCTTT CATSRDRAGDTEAFF
NA TRBJ2-1 TRBV30 NA TGTGCCTGGAGCCGGGACCTGTATGAGCAGTTCTTC CAWSRDLYEQFF
NA TRBJ2-5 TRBV7-9 NA TGTGCCAGCAGCTTAGCGGACTACAGCCAAGAGACCCAGTACTTC CASSLADYSQETQYF
NA TRBJ1-3 TRBV29-1 NA TGCAGCGTTGAAGAGTCGGGTGGAAACACCATATATTTT CSVEESGGNTIYF
NA TRBJ2-3 TRBV6-2/TRBV6-3 TRBD1 TGTGCCAGCAGTTGGGGGCTCACAGGGCGAAAAGAGCCGGGACAGGGTGCAGATACGCAGTATTTT CASSWGLTGRKEPGQGADTQYF
many TRBJ2-3 TRBV7-9 TRBD2 TGTGCCAGCAGTCCTATAGCGGGAAGTACAGATACGCAGTATTTT CASSPIAGSTDTQYF
NA TRBJ1-1 TRBV7-8 TRBD1 TGTGCCAGCAGCTTAGCGAGGCCGGGACAGGGGCGTACTGAAGCTTTCTTT CASSLARPGQGRTEAFF
many TRBJ2-7 TRBV20-1 NA TGCAGTGCTAGAGACCTAACTAGTACCCCCTACGAGCAGTACTTC CSARDLTSTPYEQYF
NA TRBJ2-5 TRBV7-2 NA TGTGCCAGCAGCCCAGGTGCGACGTACCAAGAGACCCAGTACTTC CASSPGATYQETQYF
NA TRBJ1-6 TRBV7-9 NA TGTGCCAGCAGCTTGAGGACCGGCTATAATTCACCCCTCCACTTT CASSLRTGYNSPLHF
NA TRBJ1-6 TRBV15 NA TGTGCCACCAGCCCAGATAATTCACCCCTCCACTTT CATSPDNSPLHF
many TRBJ2-1 TRBV5-1 NA TGCGCCAGCAGCTTGGCCGGGGGACTCAGTGAGCAGTTCTTC CASSLAGGLSEQFF
NA TRBJ2-7 TRBV29-1 NA TGCAGCGTTGGAGTGAGGACAGCCTACGAGCAGTACTTC CSVGVRTAYEQYF
NA TRBJ1-1 TRBV7-9 NA TGTGCCAGCAGCTTAGGGGCAGGGGATGTTGCTGAAGCTTTCTTT CASSLGAGDVAEAFF
many TRBJ1-6 TRBV25-1 NA TGTGCCAGCAGTGAATCGGGAGGGAATTCACCCCTCCACTTT CASSESGGNSPLHF
few TRBJ2-6 TRBV18 NA TGTGCCAGCTCACTAAAGCCATCTGGGGCCAACGTCCTGACTTTC CASSLKPSGANVLTF